This is a list of T cell receptor beta chains from one sample in a study of graft-versus-host responses after intestinal transplantation. The protocol was immunoSEQ multiplex PCR, while the TCRdb copy is restricted to in-frame clones and leaves out a portion. The data show 10,000 or so clones, with 80% to 95% seen just once and approximately 3.6% held by the top ten. The sequences come from PBMCs, collected roughly six weeks after intestinal transplantation. These receptors were obtained from a human patient who received an intestinal transplant, so some T cells may come from the graft donor. Both conserved end residues are part of each CDR3. Each record gives: CDR3 DNA, CDR3 protein, J gene, clone size, D gene, CDR3 length, V gene. D genes are given only for firm matches. A clone size is listed for some rows: how often the clone was seen (once, few, many), or a class if it is expanded.

CDR3nt: TGTGCCAGCAGTTACCCCCAAAATAAAAACACTGAAGCTTTCTTT
CDR3aa: CASSYPQNKNTEAFF
j_gene: TRBJ1-1
abundance: .
d_gene: .
len: 15
v_gene: TRBV6-6

CDR3nt: TGTGCCAGCAGCTTGGTGGCCGGGGAGCTGTTTTTT
CDR3aa: CASSLVAGELFF
j_gene: TRBJ2-2
abundance: .
d_gene: .
len: 12
v_gene: TRBV11-1

CDR3nt: TGTGCCAGCAGCCTCGGACAAGACTACGAGCAGTACTTC
CDR3aa: CASSLGQDYEQYF
j_gene: TRBJ2-7
abundance: once
d_gene: .
len: 13
v_gene: TRBV11-3

CDR3nt: TGCGCCAGCAGTGAGTCCCAGGGCGGCAAAAACATTCAGTACTTC
CDR3aa: CASSESQGGKNIQYF
j_gene: TRBJ2-4
abundance: .
d_gene: .
len: 15
v_gene: TRBV10-2

CDR3nt: TGTGCCAGCAGCGTAGCGGGGGGGGTAGGGAATGAGCAGTTCTTC
CDR3aa: CASSVAGGVGNEQFF
j_gene: TRBJ2-1
abundance: .
d_gene: TRBD2
len: 15
v_gene: TRBV9

CDR3nt: TGTGCCAGCAGCCCCCAGCGGGGGGTCTACAATGAGCAGTTCTTC
CDR3aa: CASSPQRGVYNEQFF
j_gene: TRBJ2-1
abundance: .
d_gene: TRBD2
len: 15
v_gene: TRBV7-3

CDR3nt: TGTGCCAGCAGTTACTCGTGGACTAGCGGTGAGCAGTACTTC
CDR3aa: CASSYSWTSGEQYF
j_gene: TRBJ2-7
abundance: .
d_gene: TRBD2
len: 14
v_gene: TRBV6-5

CDR3nt: TGTGCCAGCAGTGGTGGTGTAGGGAACACCGGGGAGCTGTTTTTT
CDR3aa: CASSGGVGNTGELFF
j_gene: TRBJ2-2
abundance: .
d_gene: .
len: 15
v_gene: TRBV6-4

CDR3nt: TGTGCCAGGGGGGGACAGCACAATGAGCAGTTCTTC
CDR3aa: CARGGQHNEQFF
j_gene: TRBJ2-1
abundance: .
d_gene: .
len: 12
v_gene: TRBV5-6

CDR3nt: TGTGCCAGCAGCGTAGCGGATTCACCCCTCCACTTT
CDR3aa: CASSVADSPLHF
j_gene: TRBJ1-6
abundance: once
d_gene: .
len: 12
v_gene: TRBV9

CDR3nt: TGTGCCAGCGCCCCCATGTGGGCCTACTATGGGGAGCTGTTTTTT
CDR3aa: CASAPMWAYYGELFF
j_gene: TRBJ2-2
abundance: once
d_gene: .
len: 15
v_gene: TRBV27

CDR3nt: TGCGCCAGCAGCTTGGCCTCTGGGGGCGCGGGGAACACTGAAGCTTTCTTT
CDR3aa: CASSLASGGAGNTEAFF
j_gene: TRBJ1-1
abundance: .
d_gene: .
len: 17
v_gene: TRBV5-1

CDR3nt: TGTGCCAGCAGTGAGTCAGGGGGAACCGGGGAGCTGTTTTTT
CDR3aa: CASSESGGTGELFF
j_gene: TRBJ2-2
abundance: .
d_gene: TRBD1
len: 14
v_gene: TRBV6-1

CDR3nt: TGCGCCAGCAGCCAAGATCGACAGACGGCTTCACGGGTCTATGGCTACACCTTC
CDR3aa: CASSQDRQTASRVYGYTF
j_gene: TRBJ1-2
abundance: .
d_gene: .
len: 18
v_gene: TRBV4-1

CDR3nt: TGCGCCAGCAGCCCGGGACAGGGAAAGGGTTCACCCCTCCACTTT
CDR3aa: CASSPGQGKGSPLHF
j_gene: TRBJ1-6
abundance: .
d_gene: TRBD1
len: 15
v_gene: TRBV5-1

CDR3nt: TGTGCCAGCAGCAAACCGACAGGGGGCAGTGAAAAACTGTTTTTT
CDR3aa: CASSKPTGGSEKLFF
j_gene: TRBJ1-4
abundance: .
d_gene: TRBD1
len: 15
v_gene: TRBV11-2

CDR3nt: TGTGCCAGCAGTTTGGTGTGGGCCGAACCCTACGAGCAGTACTTC
CDR3aa: CASSLVWAEPYEQYF
j_gene: TRBJ2-7
abundance: .
d_gene: .
len: 15
v_gene: TRBV27

CDR3nt: TGTGCCAGCAGCTTAGAGAGGGCAGCACCCAATTCACCCCTCCACTTT
CDR3aa: CASSLERAAPNSPLHF
j_gene: TRBJ1-6
abundance: once
d_gene: .
len: 16
v_gene: TRBV7-6

CDR3nt: TGTGCCAGTAGTATCGGACAACTCTATGGCTACACCTTC
CDR3aa: CASSIGQLYGYTF
j_gene: TRBJ1-2
abundance: .
d_gene: .
len: 13
v_gene: TRBV19

CDR3nt: TGTGCCAGCAGCCATGACAGGCAGAGCTCCTACGAGCAGTACTTC
CDR3aa: CASSHDRQSSYEQYF
j_gene: TRBJ2-7
abundance: .
d_gene: .
len: 15
v_gene: TRBV13

CDR3nt: TGTGCCAGTAGTGACGGGACAGGGGGCGGATCACCCCTCCACTTT
CDR3aa: CASSDGTGGGSPLHF
j_gene: TRBJ1-6
abundance: .
d_gene: TRBD1
len: 15
v_gene: TRBV19

CDR3nt: TGTGCCAGCAGCGTACAAGTGAACACTGAAGCTTTCTTT
CDR3aa: CASSVQVNTEAFF
j_gene: TRBJ1-1
abundance: once
d_gene: .
len: 13
v_gene: TRBV7-3

CDR3nt: TGTGCCAGCACGGGAGGGGGCGGCCAGCCCCAGCATTTT
CDR3aa: CASTGGGGQPQHF
j_gene: TRBJ1-5
abundance: .
d_gene: TRBD1
len: 13
v_gene: TRBV6-5

CDR3nt: TGTGCCAGCAGCCCGGCCCAGGGGATTCGCACTGAAGCTTTCTTT
CDR3aa: CASSPAQGIRTEAFF
j_gene: TRBJ1-1
abundance: .
d_gene: .
len: 15
v_gene: TRBV7-9

CDR3nt: TGTGCCAGCAGTGTGAACCGACTCGTTGGCTACACCTTC
CDR3aa: CASSVNRLVGYTF
j_gene: TRBJ1-2
abundance: .
d_gene: .
len: 13
v_gene: TRBV6-1

CDR3nt: TGTGCCAGCAGTGGCGGGGGGGCCACAGATACGCAGTATTTT
CDR3aa: CASSGGGATDTQYF
j_gene: TRBJ2-3
abundance: few
d_gene: TRBD2
len: 14
v_gene: TRBV6-4

CDR3nt: TGTGCCAGCAGCGGAGAGGACAGGGGGGCTGGTGGCTACACCTTC
CDR3aa: CASSGEDRGAGGYTF
j_gene: TRBJ1-2
abundance: .
d_gene: TRBD1
len: 15
v_gene: TRBV9

CDR3nt: TGTGCTAGTGGTTTGTCCACGGGGGCCAACGTCCTGACTTTC
CDR3aa: CASGLSTGANVLTF
j_gene: TRBJ2-6
abundance: once
d_gene: .
len: 14
v_gene: TRBV12-5

CDR3nt: TGTGCCAGCTCGCAACTACTAGCGGGGGGGCAAGAGACCCAGTACTTC
CDR3aa: CASSQLLAGGQETQYF
j_gene: TRBJ2-5
abundance: .
d_gene: TRBD2
len: 16
v_gene: TRBV18

CDR3nt: TGCGCCAGCACAACCGCAGCGGTCGATCCGACAACAGCAGACCTTGGCTACACCTTC
CDR3aa: CASTTAAVDPTTADLGYTF
j_gene: TRBJ1-2
abundance: .
d_gene: .
len: 19
v_gene: TRBV5-1

CDR3nt: TGTGCCAGCGCCCACGGACAAGCCGTCCCGTTCTTC
CDR3aa: CASAHGQAVPFF
j_gene: TRBJ2-1
abundance: .
d_gene: .
len: 12
v_gene: TRBV27

CDR3nt: TGTGCCAGCAGCGCGGTCGCGGGGAGTGCCGGGGAGCTGTTTTTT
CDR3aa: CASSAVAGSAGELFF
j_gene: TRBJ2-2
abundance: .
d_gene: .
len: 15
v_gene: TRBV5-6

CDR3nt: TGCGCCAGCAGCCTAACAGGGTCTCCTAACTATGGCTACACCTTC
CDR3aa: CASSLTGSPNYGYTF
j_gene: TRBJ1-2
abundance: .
d_gene: .
len: 15
v_gene: TRBV5-1

CDR3nt: TGTGCCAGCAGTACCGAGGGCGGGGCCAACGTCCTGACTTTC
CDR3aa: CASSTEGGANVLTF
j_gene: TRBJ2-6
abundance: .
d_gene: .
len: 14
v_gene: TRBV6-1

CDR3nt: TGCGCCAGTCTAGGAACAACGGGGGGGCCTGGAGAGACCCAGTACTTC
CDR3aa: CASLGTTGGPGETQYF
j_gene: TRBJ2-5
abundance: .
d_gene: TRBD2
len: 16
v_gene: TRBV10-2

CDR3nt: TGCAGCGTTGACAGGGCCGACGGGTATGGCTACACCTTC
CDR3aa: CSVDRADGYGYTF
j_gene: TRBJ1-2
abundance: .
d_gene: .
len: 13
v_gene: TRBV29-1

CDR3nt: TGTGCCAGCAGCCAACGACAGTGGATTTGGACAGATACGCAGTATTTT
CDR3aa: CASSQRQWIWTDTQYF
j_gene: TRBJ2-3
abundance: .
d_gene: .
len: 16
v_gene: TRBV11-2

CDR3nt: TGTGCCAGCAGCTGGGGACAGGTCCCCGAGGCTGAAGCTTTCTTT
CDR3aa: CASSWGQVPEAEAFF
j_gene: TRBJ1-1
abundance: once
d_gene: TRBD1
len: 15
v_gene: TRBV5-4

CDR3nt: TGTGCCAGCAGCAAAGGGGGCCAGTTGCATCAGCCCCAGCATTTT
CDR3aa: CASSKGGQLHQPQHF
j_gene: TRBJ1-5
abundance: .
d_gene: .
len: 15
v_gene: TRBV21-1

CDR3nt: TGCAGCGTTGAAGTCTGGACTAGCGGGCCCCTCACAGATACGCAGTATTTT
CDR3aa: CSVEVWTSGPLTDTQYF
j_gene: TRBJ2-3
abundance: .
d_gene: TRBD2
len: 17
v_gene: TRBV29-1

CDR3nt: TGTGCCAGCAGCCAAAGACAGTTCATGAACACTGAAGCTTTCTTT
CDR3aa: CASSQRQFMNTEAFF
j_gene: TRBJ1-1
abundance: .
d_gene: .
len: 15
v_gene: TRBV14

CDR3nt: TGTGCCAGCAGCGTAGGAGTAGCGGGGGAAGAGACCCAGTACTTC
CDR3aa: CASSVGVAGEETQYF
j_gene: TRBJ2-5
abundance: .
d_gene: TRBD2
len: 15
v_gene: TRBV9

CDR3nt: TGTGCCAGCAGCTTAGGCAGGGCCTCTGGAAACACCATATATTTT
CDR3aa: CASSLGRASGNTIYF
j_gene: TRBJ1-3
abundance: .
d_gene: .
len: 15
v_gene: TRBV7-2

CDR3nt: TGTGCCAGCGGGGAAATCTCCTACGAGCAGTACTTC
CDR3aa: CASGEISYEQYF
j_gene: TRBJ2-7
abundance: .
d_gene: .
len: 12
v_gene: TRBV2

CDR3nt: TGCGCCAGCAGGGTGTTGCTAGCGGGGAACGAGCAGTACTTC
CDR3aa: CASRVLLAGNEQYF
j_gene: TRBJ2-7
abundance: .
d_gene: TRBD2
len: 14
v_gene: TRBV5-1

CDR3nt: TGTGCCAGCAGCTTGGCGGGGGGACCCTCCAATAAGCAGTTCTTC
CDR3aa: CASSLAGGPSNKQFF
j_gene: TRBJ2-1
abundance: .
d_gene: TRBD2
len: 15
v_gene: TRBV7-9

CDR3nt: TGTGCCAGCAGACCGACAGAGGACTACACCTTC
CDR3aa: CASRPTEDYTF
j_gene: TRBJ1-2
abundance: .
d_gene: .
len: 11
v_gene: TRBV7-9

CDR3nt: TGTGCCAGCAGCACACGACAGGGGTTCTTGGATGAGCAGTTCTTC
CDR3aa: CASSTRQGFLDEQFF
j_gene: TRBJ2-1
abundance: .
d_gene: TRBD1
len: 15
v_gene: TRBV7-9

CDR3nt: TGTGCCAGCAGCTTGGGTGCTGAAGCTTTCTTT
CDR3aa: CASSLGAEAFF
j_gene: TRBJ1-1
abundance: .
d_gene: .
len: 11
v_gene: TRBV5-4

CDR3nt: TGTGCCAGCAGCTTGGGAGATACGCAGTATTTT
CDR3aa: CASSLGDTQYF
j_gene: TRBJ2-3
abundance: .
d_gene: .
len: 11
v_gene: TRBV5-4

CDR3nt: TGTGCCAGCAGCCCCTATGGGATAGAGCCCCAGCATTTT
CDR3aa: CASSPYGIEPQHF
j_gene: TRBJ1-5
abundance: .
d_gene: .
len: 13
v_gene: TRBV7-9

CDR3nt: TGTGCCAGCAGCTTAAGAGGCGGGGATGAGCAGTTCTTC
CDR3aa: CASSLRGGDEQFF
j_gene: TRBJ2-1
abundance: .
d_gene: .
len: 13
v_gene: TRBV7-3

CDR3nt: TGCGCCAGCAGCTTGTGGGACAGGGAGGATGCCCTCCACTTT
CDR3aa: CASSLWDREDALHF
j_gene: TRBJ1-6
abundance: .
d_gene: TRBD1
len: 14
v_gene: TRBV5-1

CDR3nt: TGTGCCAGCAGCGTAGTAGAGGGAGGATCACCCCTCCACTTT
CDR3aa: CASSVVEGGSPLHF
j_gene: TRBJ1-6
abundance: .
d_gene: .
len: 14
v_gene: TRBV9

CDR3nt: TGTGCCAGCAGCGGCAGATATGGCTACACCTTC
CDR3aa: CASSGRYGYTF
j_gene: TRBJ1-2
abundance: .
d_gene: .
len: 11
v_gene: TRBV9

CDR3nt: TGTGCCAGCAGTTTAGGAATGGGGCGGGGGCAAGAGACCCAGTACTTC
CDR3aa: CASSLGMGRGQETQYF
j_gene: TRBJ2-5
abundance: .
d_gene: TRBD2
len: 16
v_gene: TRBV27

CDR3nt: TGTGCCATCGAGTCCTCCTACGAGCAGTACTTC
CDR3aa: CAIESSYEQYF
j_gene: TRBJ2-7
abundance: once
d_gene: .
len: 11
v_gene: TRBV6-1

CDR3nt: TGTGCCAGCAGCGTCGGCCTCAACTACGAGCAGTACTTC
CDR3aa: CASSVGLNYEQYF
j_gene: TRBJ2-7
abundance: .
d_gene: .
len: 13
v_gene: TRBV2